Included here is one T cell receptor beta chain sequence, with context. The antigen is unknown. This CDR3 is built from 16 residues. Trimming took off 4 bases at V and 0 bases at J, with 17 bases between the two ends. CDR1 and CDR2 (germline): SGHNT, YYREEE (reference sequence). The sample is drawn from a study of shared clonotypes between healthy human individuals. Some clones are missing from TCRdb's copy, which holds only in-frame ones; the method was immunoSEQ multiplex PCR. In the table there are millions of clones, approximately 95% of which are singletons. Study-level findings and limits: Of the naive CD4 clonotypes, 4% to 5% were shared across a handful of donors. Rarefaction gave evidence that sorted-subset sequencing remained incomplete despite large depth.

V gene TRBV5-4 combines with J gene TRBJ2-7, with D perhaps matching TRBD1 (5 bases). Sample: naive CD4+ T cells from PBMCs. Subset noted: CD45RA+ positively selected. The sequence was obtained from a man aged 18 to 30 in good health. Some clones in this sample may be carry-over from other donors' samples. In DNA, the CDR3 is TGTGCCAGCAGCGTGCCTGGGCAGGGCCGCTCCTACGAGCAGTACTTC. Amino acids: CASSVPGQGRSYEQYF.